Sequencing of this T cell receptor beta chain was carried out in a study of blood T cell repertoires in COVID-19. Study-level information: T cells, B-cell-depleted T cells, or PBMCs supplied cDNA or gDNA.

TCRdb keeps only in-frame clones here, not all; method: immunoSEQ multiplex PCR. The repertoire holds about 320,000 clones, with about 83% as singletons. Per the germline V gene, CDR1 is SGHTA and CDR2 is FQGNSA. V lost 5 bases, J lost 1 base, and 20 bases lay in between. This CDR3 comprises 17 residues. The sequenced sample consisted of peripheral blood. The chain couples TRBV7-2 to TRBJ1-2; possible D gene TRBD1, 6 bases. The sequence derives from a woman aged 45-65 years with acute or convalescent COVID-19. The CDR3 protein is CASSLFIRQENNYGYTF. CDR3 bases: TGTGCCAGCAGCCTCTTTATAAGACAGGAGAATAACTATGGCTACACCTTC.